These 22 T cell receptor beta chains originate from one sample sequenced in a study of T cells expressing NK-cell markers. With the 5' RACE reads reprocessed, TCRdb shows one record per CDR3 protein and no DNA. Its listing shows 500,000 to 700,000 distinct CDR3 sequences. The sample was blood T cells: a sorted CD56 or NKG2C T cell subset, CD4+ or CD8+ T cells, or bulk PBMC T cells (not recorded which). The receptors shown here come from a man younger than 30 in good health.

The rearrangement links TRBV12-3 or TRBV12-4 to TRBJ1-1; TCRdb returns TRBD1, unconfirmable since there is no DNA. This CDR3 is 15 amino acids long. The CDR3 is CASSYVGRGDTEAFF.

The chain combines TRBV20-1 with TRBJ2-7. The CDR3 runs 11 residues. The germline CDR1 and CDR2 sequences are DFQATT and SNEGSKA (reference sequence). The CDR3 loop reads CSAWGGYEQYF.

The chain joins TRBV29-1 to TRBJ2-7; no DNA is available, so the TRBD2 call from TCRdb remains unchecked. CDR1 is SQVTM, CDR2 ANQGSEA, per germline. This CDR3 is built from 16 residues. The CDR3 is CSVEGEELAGLYEQYF.

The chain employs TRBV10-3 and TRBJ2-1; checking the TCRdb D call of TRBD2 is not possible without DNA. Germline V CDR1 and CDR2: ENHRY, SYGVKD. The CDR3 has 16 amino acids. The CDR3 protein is CAISDRSGIRHNEQFF.

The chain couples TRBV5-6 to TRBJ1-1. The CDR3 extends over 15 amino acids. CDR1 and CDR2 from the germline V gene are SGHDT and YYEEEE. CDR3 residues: CASSLAPTYESEAFF.

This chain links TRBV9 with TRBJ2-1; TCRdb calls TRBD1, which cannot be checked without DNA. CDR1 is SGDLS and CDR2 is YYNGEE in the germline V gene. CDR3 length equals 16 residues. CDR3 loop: CASRGEGGRSYNEQFF.

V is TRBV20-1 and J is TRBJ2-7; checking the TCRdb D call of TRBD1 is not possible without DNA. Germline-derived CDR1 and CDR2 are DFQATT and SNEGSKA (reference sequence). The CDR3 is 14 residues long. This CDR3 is CSAPDRSGVYEQYF.

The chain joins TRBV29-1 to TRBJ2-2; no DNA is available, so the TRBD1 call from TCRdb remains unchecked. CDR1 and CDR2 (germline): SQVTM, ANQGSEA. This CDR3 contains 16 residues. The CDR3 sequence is CSVVALGGPNTGELFF.

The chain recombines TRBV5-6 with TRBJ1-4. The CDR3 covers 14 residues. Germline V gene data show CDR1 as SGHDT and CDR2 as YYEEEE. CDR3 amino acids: CASSFSSPSEKLFF.

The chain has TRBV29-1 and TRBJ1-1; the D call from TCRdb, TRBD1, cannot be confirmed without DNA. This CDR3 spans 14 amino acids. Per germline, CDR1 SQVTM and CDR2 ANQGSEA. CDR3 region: CSVERGGGNTEAFF.

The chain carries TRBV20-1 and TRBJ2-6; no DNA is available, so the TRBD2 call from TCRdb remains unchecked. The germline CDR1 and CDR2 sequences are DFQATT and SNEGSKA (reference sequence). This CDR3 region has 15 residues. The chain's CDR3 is CSASRGPSGANVLTF.

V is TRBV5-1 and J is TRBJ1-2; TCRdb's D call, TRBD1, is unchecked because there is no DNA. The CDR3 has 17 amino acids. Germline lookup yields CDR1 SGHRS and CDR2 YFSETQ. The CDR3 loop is CASSLAAGQGDLYGYTF.

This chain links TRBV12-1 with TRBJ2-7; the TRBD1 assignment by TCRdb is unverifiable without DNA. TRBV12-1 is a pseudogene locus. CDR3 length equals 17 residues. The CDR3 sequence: CASSFPLGDLRCYEQYF.

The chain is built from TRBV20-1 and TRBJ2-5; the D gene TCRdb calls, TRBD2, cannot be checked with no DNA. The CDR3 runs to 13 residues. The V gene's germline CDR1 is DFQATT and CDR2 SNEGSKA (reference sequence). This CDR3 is CSSVAGWEETQYF.

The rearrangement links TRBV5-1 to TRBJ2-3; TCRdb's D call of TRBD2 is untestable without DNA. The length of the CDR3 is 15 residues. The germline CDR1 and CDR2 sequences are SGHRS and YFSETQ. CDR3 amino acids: CASTRLAGITDTQYF.

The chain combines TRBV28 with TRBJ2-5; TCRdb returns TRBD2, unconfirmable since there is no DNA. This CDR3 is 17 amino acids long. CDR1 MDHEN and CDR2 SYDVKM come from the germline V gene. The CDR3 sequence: CASSSDRGLAAQETQYF.

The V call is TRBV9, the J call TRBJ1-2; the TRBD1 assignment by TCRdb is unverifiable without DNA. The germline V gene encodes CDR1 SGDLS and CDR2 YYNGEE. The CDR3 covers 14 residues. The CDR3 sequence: CASHPWGGSYGYTF.

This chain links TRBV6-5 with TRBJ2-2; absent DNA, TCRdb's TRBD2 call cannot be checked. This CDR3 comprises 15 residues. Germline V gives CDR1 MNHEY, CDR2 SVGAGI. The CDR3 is CASSYIAGYTGELFF.

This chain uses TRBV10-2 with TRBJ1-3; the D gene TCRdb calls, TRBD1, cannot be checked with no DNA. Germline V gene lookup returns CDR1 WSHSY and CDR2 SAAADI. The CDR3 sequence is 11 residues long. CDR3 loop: CASTGGNTIYF.

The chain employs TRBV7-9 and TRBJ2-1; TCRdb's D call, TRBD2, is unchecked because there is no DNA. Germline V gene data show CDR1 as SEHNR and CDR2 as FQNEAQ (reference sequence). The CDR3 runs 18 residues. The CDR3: CASSSGTSGNRPYNEQFF.

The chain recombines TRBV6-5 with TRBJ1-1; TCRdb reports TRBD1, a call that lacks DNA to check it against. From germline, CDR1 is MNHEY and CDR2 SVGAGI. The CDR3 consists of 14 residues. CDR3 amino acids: CASSPYPSSGRAFF.

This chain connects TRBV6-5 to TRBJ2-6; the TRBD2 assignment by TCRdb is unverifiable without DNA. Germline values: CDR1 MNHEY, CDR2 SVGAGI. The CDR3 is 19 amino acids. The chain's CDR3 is CASSYSGGGLLSGANVLTF.